Following are 10 T cell receptor beta chains from one sample sequenced in a study of blood T cell repertoires in COVID-19. Sequencing used immunoSEQ multiplex PCR; TCRdb keeps in-frame clones, though not all of them. The repertoire holds roughly 260,000 clones, roughly 86% seen once, with less than 3% in the top ten. The sample taken for sequencing was peripheral blood. The origin of the receptors is a woman aged 45-60 years with acute or convalescent COVID-19.

This chain joins TRBV7-2 and TRBJ2-2; 10 bases are a match to TRBD2. CDR3 length: 16 residues. V lost 4 bases to trimming and J lost 3 bases; unmatched junction nucleotides: 5. The germline V gene has CDR1 SGHTA and CDR2 FQGNSA. DNA for the CDR3: TGTGCCAGCAGCTCTCTAGCGGGAGCGGACACCGGGGAGCTGTTTTTT. Translated, it gives CASSSLAGADTGELFF.

The chain couples TRBV7-3 to TRBJ2-1, with 7 bases identical to TRBD1. This CDR3 region has 16 residues. The trim removed 1 base at V and 4 bases at J, leaving 7 bases unmatched. Germline V gives CDR1 SGHTA, CDR2 FQGTGA. The CDR3 loop is CASSLRGTEKYNEQFF. DNA for the CDR3: TGTGCCAGCAGCTTAAGGGGGACAGAGAAGTACAATGAGCAGTTCTTC. The full variable domain, its missing parts supplied by reference TRBV7-3 and TRBJ2-1, is GAGVSQTPSNKVTEKGKYVELRCDPISGHTALYWYRQSLGQGPEFLIYFQGTGAADDSGLPNDRFFAVRPEGSVSTLKIQRTERGDSAVYLCASSLRGTEKYNEQFFGPGTRLTVL.

The rearrangement links TRBV27 to TRBJ1-1; D not certain. The CDR3 length is 13 residues. Germline CDR1 reads MNHEY; CDR2 reads SMNVEV (reference sequence). V dropped 2 bases and J dropped 1 base, with 5 bases sitting between them. The CDR3, as DNA: TGTGCCAGCAGTTTAACGGGGAACACTGAAGCTTTCTTT. It is translated as CASSLTGNTEAFF.

For the CDR3, the DNA is TGTGCCAGCAGTTATGCACAAGACACTGAAGCTTTCTTT. It codes for CASSYAQDTEAFF. This chain uses TRBV2 with TRBJ1-1; D not certain. In germline, CDR1 is SNHLY, CDR2 FYNNEI. V gave up 5 bases and J gave up 3 bases, with 10 bases separating them. CDR3 size: 13 residues.

The chain joins TRBV28 to TRBJ1-2, with D tentatively TRBD1 (5 bases). CDR1 and CDR2 (germline): MDHEN, SYDVKM. V was trimmed by 6 bases and J by 2 bases, leaving 16 bases between them. The CDR3 totals 15 residues. The CDR3 is CASRDTFLENYGYTF. DNA of the CDR3: TGTGCCAGCAGGGACACCTTTCTAGAAAACTATGGCTACACCTTC.

J is TRBJ2-3 and V is TRBV30; 8 bases fit TRBD2. The CDR3 is 14 residues long. Germline CDR1 reads GTSNPN; CDR2 reads SVGIG (reference sequence). With V trimmed by 4 bases and J by 8 bases, 11 bases remained unmatched. CDR3 in amino acids: CAWNEIAGMGTQYF. As DNA, the CDR3 is TGTGCCTGGAATGAAATAGCGGGAATGGGTACGCAGTATTTT.

The V gene is TRBV2, the J gene TRBJ1-6, with 7 nucleotides matching TRBD1. Germline assignment: CDR1 SNHLY and CDR2 FYNNEI. J gave up 1 base and V 7 bases, and 4 bases lay outside the gene matches. This CDR3 spans 15 amino acids. The CDR3 loop is CASTVTGSYNSPLHF. In nucleotides, the CDR3 is TGTGCCAGCACCGTGACAGGGTCCTATAATTCACCCCTCCACTTT.

This clone showed up just a few times. The rearrangement joins TRBV30 to TRBJ1-3; 12 nucleotides align to TRBD1. Trimming removed 3 bases from V and 3 bases from J; junction bases left unmatched: 9. In germline, CDR1 is GTSNPN, CDR2 SVGIG (reference sequence). The CDR3 runs to 17 residues. The CDR3 region has the DNA TGTGCCTGGAGCGCCTGGGGACAGGGGGCGCGTGGAAACACCATATATTTT. Amino acid sequence: CAWSAWGQGARGNTIYF. Full variable domain (missing parts from reference TRBV30 and TRBJ1-3): SQTIHQWPATLVQPVGSPLSLECTVEGTSNPNLYWYRQAAGRGLQLLFYSVGIGQISSEVPQNLSASRPQDRQFILSSKKLLLSDSGFYLCAWSAWGQGARGNTIYFGEGSWLTVV.

V is TRBV19 and J is TRBJ2-2; a weak D match, TRBD2 (6 bases). Per germline, CDR1 LNHDA and CDR2 SQIVND (reference sequence). Between the trimmed V and J ends, which lost 5 bases and 5 bases, there was a span of 12 bases. The CDR3 length is 14 residues. CDR3 sequence (DNA): TGTGCCAGTAGTCTCGGGACTCAAACCGGGGAGCTGTTTTTT. Amino acids: CASSLGTQTGELFF.

This rearrangement joins TRBV5-1 to TRBJ2-7, with D possibly being TRBD2 (5 bases). Trimming stripped 4 bases from V and 2 bases from J, with 16 bases between. The germline CDR1 and CDR2 sequences are SGHRS and YFSETQ. This CDR3 is 15 amino acids long. This CDR3 reads CASSPIPGTPYEQYF. The CDR3 nucleotides read TGCGCCAGCAGCCCAATACCGGGAACACCCTACGAGCAGTACTTC.